Each of the 6 T cell receptor beta chains below was sequenced from the same sample in a study of CD8+CD57+ T cells in acquired aplastic anemia listed by TCRdb under 2018. Flow cytometry had shown CD8+CD57+ cell expansion in the patients selected for sequencing. The listed sequencing device is Illumina HiSeq 2000. TCR beta VDJ combination and CDR3 sequence profiling used genomic DNA as the template. TCRdb itself trimmed the public reads at Q25 with fastp, ran MiXCR and retained productive beta chains. Rows merge per CDR3 protein into single entries with the most common DNA and genes. Recorded for this sample are fewer than 300,000 distinct CDR3 sequences; roughly 82% of them occurred a single time. 42% of the sample comes from the top ten. Material for sequencing was sorted CD4+, CD8+, or CD8+CD57+ T cells (not recorded which) from PBMCs. The receptors here all came from a human donor with aplastic anemia.

This clonotype was seen only a few times. The CDR3 region is CATLEGDTGTLFF. CDR3 DNA sequence: TGTGCCACCTTGGAAGGGGACACCGGGACGCTGTTTTTT. This chain joins TRBV2 and TRBJ2-2; perhaps TRBD1 as D (6 bases). Germline V gene sequence: CDR1 SNHLY, CDR2 FYNNEI. V was cut by 10 bases and J by 13 bases, with 22 bases left in between. This CDR3 contains 13 residues.

For this clonotype: This CDR3 is missing its conserved last phenylalanine or tryptophan, likely due to a read error. It is unclear where the CDR3 begins or ends on the DNA, so no DNA is shown, and the CDR3 is as TCRdb lists it. CDR3 region: CASSLGGGADAYY. This chain links TRBV7-8 with TRBJ2-3; TRBD1, the table's D call, was not compared with the DNA. Germline values: CDR1 SGHVS, CDR2 FQNEAQ. The CDR3 contains 13 residues when both ends are counted.

This clonotype appeared many times. An end of the junction differs from the germline gene, which may be a read error. This sequence joins TRBV11-3 and TRBJ2-1, with D unclear. CDR1 and CDR2 from the germline V gene are SGHNT and YENEEA. The CDR3 extends over 15 amino acids. In DNA, the CDR3 is TGTGCCAGTAGCTTAGCTCTCGGAGCCTACAATGAGCAGTTCTTC. Translation gives CASSLALGAYNEQFF.

V and J are TRBV7-9 and TRBJ2-3, with D possibly being TRBD1 (5 bases). Trimming removed 0 bases at V and 15 bases at J, with 22 bases between. Germline V CDR1 and CDR2: SEHNR, FQNEAQ (reference sequence). This CDR3 region has 15 residues. The CDR3 DNA reads TGTGCCAGCAGCTTAGCGGGCAGGGAAGAGGATCAGTACTATTTT. Its protein is CASSLAGREEDQYYF.

A single count supports this clonotype. The V and J genes are TRBV4-1 and TRBJ1-1, with unresolved D. CDR1 and CDR2 (germline): MGHRA, YSYEKL. This CDR3 contains 14 residues. Trimming stripped 0 bases from V and 4 bases from J, with 9 bases between. The CDR3: CASSQEVRATEAFF. The CDR3, as DNA: TGCGCCAGCAGCCAAGAAGTAAGGGCCACTGAAGCTTTCTTT.

About this clonotype: The germline gene is not matched at one end of the junction; a read error may be the cause. V and J are TRBV5-6 and TRBJ2-6, with D possibly TRBD2 on 6 matching bases. The germline CDR1 and CDR2 sequences are SGHDT and YYEEEE. The CDR3 sequence is 18 residues long. Here the CDR3 reads CAGSLEGGSGSGANVLTF. The CDR3 nucleotides read TGTGCCGGCAGCTTGGAGGGAGGAAGCGGCTCTGGGGCCAACGTCCTGACTTTC.